These 22 T cell receptor beta chains originate from one sample sequenced in a study of CD8+ T cells in alopecia areata. This sample's treatment: oral pan-JAK inhibitor, 5-10 mg twice daily. RNA extraction was followed by reverse transcription into cDNA, which acted as the sequencing template. The repertoire was sequenced with immunoSEQ multiplex PCR; TCRdb's copy has only in-frame clones and lacks some. The repertoire consists of 140,000 to 150,000 clones, with 45% to 65% occurring once and the leading ten covering about 15%. The sequencing used CD8+ T cells sorted from blood, collected at week 4, from a patient treated with tofacitinib. Source of these receptors: a human donor with alopecia areata.

V usage is TRBV10-3 and J usage is TRBJ2-7, with D hard to call. There are 12 residues in the CDR3. V lost 2 bases to trimming and J lost 6 bases, with 8 bases between them. CDR1 ENHRY and CDR2 SYGVKD come from the germline V gene. CDR3 nucleotide sequence: TGTGCCATCAGTGAGCCCCTCCTCGAGCAGTACTTC. This gives the protein CAISEPLLEQYF.

The V gene is TRBV21-1, the J gene TRBJ2-2; whether TRBD2, the table's D call, matches the DNA was not checked. TRBV21-1 is flagged as a pseudogene. CDR3 size: 14 residues. CDR3 bases: TGTGCCAGCAGCAATGAGGAGTCCACCGGGGAGCTGTTTTTT. This sequence encodes CASSNEESTGELFF.

This clone appeared a few times. The chain links TRBV7-9 to TRBJ1-1; D not resolved. CDR1 is SEHNR, CDR2 FQNEAQ, per germline (reference sequence). The ends were cut back, 5 bases at V and 3 bases at J, with 10 bases in the middle. CDR3 length: 13 amino acids. The CDR3 loop reads CASSPARDTEAFF. CDR3 bases: TGTGCCAGCAGCCCCGCCCGGGACACTGAAGCTTTCTTT.

The chain recombines TRBV11-2 with TRBJ2-7; 9 nucleotides line up with TRBD1. The CDR3 covers 19 residues. V dropped 0 bases and J dropped 2; count of bases not matched to a gene: 14. The V gene's germline CDR1 is SGHAT and CDR2 FQNNGV. CDR3 sequence reads: CASSLDRDRVAFLAYEQYF. CDR3 nucleotides: TGTGCCAGCAGCTTAGACCGGGACAGGGTCGCTTTTTTAGCCTACGAGCAGTACTTC.

The V gene is TRBV7-3, the J gene TRBJ1-1, with D possibly matching TRBD1 (5 bases). The CDR3 runs 15 residues. V lost 1 base to trimming and J lost 6 bases, with 15 bases between them. The V gene's germline CDR1 is SGHTA and CDR2 FQGTGA. DNA for the CDR3: TGTGCCAGCAGCTTAAGCCCCTATGGGGCCGCTGAAGCTTTCTTT. Amino acid sequence: CASSLSPYGAAEAFF.

The chain carries TRBV27 and TRBJ2-1; a weak D match, TRBD1 (6 bases). The CDR3 consists of 16 residues. The germline CDR1 and CDR2 sequences are MNHEY and SMNVEV (reference sequence). Trimming removed 0 bases at V and 3 bases at J, with 12 bases between. The CDR3 loop reads CASSLSSGDLYNEQFF. DNA of the CDR3: TGTGCCAGCAGTTTATCATCAGGGGATCTCTACAATGAGCAGTTCTTC.

Of note for this clone: The germline gene is not matched at one end of the junction; a read error may be the cause. The chain links TRBV7-7 to TRBJ2-3; either TRBD1 or TRBD2 may supply D (5 bases each). CDR1 and CDR2 from the germline V gene are SSHAT and FNYEAQ (reference sequence). The CDR3 totals 16 residues. The CDR3 reads CASSPRFGASTDTQYF. In nucleotides, the CDR3 is TGTGCTAGCAGCCCCCGGTTCGGGGCGTCCACAGATACGCAGTATTTT.

This clone appeared a few times. The chain employs TRBV29-1 and TRBJ1-2; possibly TRBD1 for D (5 bases). The germline V gene encodes CDR1 SQVTM and CDR2 ANQGSEA. V gave up 6 bases and J gave up 4 bases, with 12 bases separating them. The CDR3 has 12 amino acids. CDR3 nucleotides: TGCAGCGTCCTACGGAGGGGCTATGGCTACACCTTC. It translates to CSVLRRGYGYTF.

V usage is TRBV30 and J usage is TRBJ1-1, with a possible D match to TRBD1 (5 bases). Germline lookup yields CDR1 GTSNPN and CDR2 SVGIG (reference sequence). The length of the CDR3 is 13 residues. The V gene lost 4 bases and the J gene lost 1 base, with 10 bases spanning the gap. CDR3 region: CAWNRQKNTEAFF. The CDR3 DNA reads as TGTGCCTGGAATCGACAGAAGAACACTGAAGCTTTCTTT.

Only a few counts were recorded for this clone. The chain combines TRBV7-3 with TRBJ2-1, with TRBD2 matching over 11 bases. Looked up from germline, CDR1 is SGHTA and CDR2 is FQGTGA. The CDR3 consists of 14 residues. V lost 3 bases to trimming and J lost 8 bases; unmatched junction nucleotides: 3. CDR3 protein: CASSLASGGYEQFF. The CDR3 DNA reads as TGTGCCAGCAGCTTGGCTAGCGGGGGGTATGAGCAGTTCTTC.

The V and J genes are TRBV29-1 and TRBJ2-2; no clear D. CDR1 and CDR2 (germline): SQVTM, ANQGSEA. This CDR3 spans 13 amino acids. V gave up 2 bases and J gave up 5 bases, with 9 bases separating them. The CDR3 DNA reads as TGCAGCGTTGAAAAGGGTTTGACCGGGGAGCTGTTTTTT. The encoded protein is CSVEKGLTGELFF.

This clone has a handful of counts. This chain joins TRBV29-1 and TRBJ2-1; 10 bases map to TRBD1. CDR3 length: 15 amino acids. Germline trimming cut 8 bases from V and 3 bases from J; bases unmatched to any gene: 10. In germline, CDR1 is SQVTM, CDR2 ANQGSEA. CDR3 sequence reads: CSSYPGQGVYNEQFF. As DNA, the CDR3 is TGCAGCTCCTATCCCGGACAGGGGGTCTACAATGAGCAGTTCTTC.

This chain joins TRBV11-2 and TRBJ2-1, with 7 bases fitting TRBD1. This CDR3 spans 16 amino acids. Trimming removed 3 bases from V and 4 bases from J; junction bases left unmatched: 9. Germline values: CDR1 SGHAT, CDR2 FQNNGV. The CDR3 DNA follows: TGTGCCAGCAGCTTTGGTTACAGGGGTTCATACAATGAGCAGTTCTTC. Translated: CASSFGYRGSYNEQFF.

The chain uses TRBV9 and TRBJ1-3, with 9 positions matching TRBD1. V dropped 4 bases and J dropped 4; count of bases not matched to a gene: 9. The length of the CDR3 is 16 residues. Germline CDR1 SGDLS, CDR2 YYNGEE. Here the CDR3 DNA reads TGTGCCAGCAGCCCCAGGGACAGGGAATTGGGAAACACCATATATTTT. This sequence encodes CASSPRDRELGNTIYF.

This rearrangement joins TRBV5-6 to TRBJ1-5; no reliable D call. The length of the CDR3 is 17 residues. Looked up from germline, CDR1 is SGHDT and CDR2 is YYEEEE. Trimming stripped 2 bases from V and 0 bases from J, with 15 bases between. CDR3 nucleotides: TGTGCCAGCAGCTTCGGCAAGGTTATGGGTAGCAATCAGCCCCAGCATTTT. It yields the protein CASSFGKVMGSNQPQHF.

V gene TRBV5-4 combines with J gene TRBJ1-2, with TRBD1 as a possible D gene (6 bases). The germline V and J ends were trimmed by 2 bases and 6 bases, with 11 bases remaining between them. The CDR3 contains 13 residues. In germline, CDR1 is SGHNT, CDR2 YYREEE (reference sequence). The CDR3 loop reads CASSFGGSNGYTF. CDR3 DNA: TGTGCCAGCAGCTTTGGGGGCTCGAATGGCTACACCTTC.

Only a few counts were recorded for this clone. A far larger clone is one nucleotide away, so this likely arose from a read error. The chain couples TRBV9 to TRBJ2-3, with TRBD2 identical over 8 bases. The CDR3 spans 14 residues. V was pared by 5 bases and J by 2 bases, with 4 bases of the junction left unmatched. Germline V gives CDR1 SGDLS, CDR2 YYNGEE. The CDR3: CASSYGGATDTQYF. CDR3 DNA: TGTGCCAGCAGTTACGGGGGGGCCACAGATACGCAGTATTTT.

This clone came up a few times. The chain employs TRBV5-4 and TRBJ2-2, with D tentatively TRBD1 or TRBD2 (5 bases each). This CDR3 is built from 16 residues. CDR1 and CDR2 (germline): SGHNT, YYREEE (reference sequence). V shed 0 bases and J shed 0 bases, with 9 bases lying between them. The CDR3 DNA follows: TGTGCCAGCAGCTTGGCCAGGGACGCGAACACCGGGGAGCTGTTTTTT. Its protein is CASSLARDANTGELFF.

This clone has ten or more counts. This chain joins TRBV5-1 and TRBJ2-3; the match to TRBD2 covers 8 bases. The junction had 6 bases not matched to a gene; V was cut back by 1 base and J by 2 bases. The CDR3 totals 16 residues. The germline CDR1 and CDR2 sequences are SGHRS and YFSETQ. The CDR3 is CASSLRSGGNTDTQYF. DNA for the CDR3: TGCGCCAGCAGCTTGCGGAGCGGGGGAAACACAGATACGCAGTATTTT. The full variable domain, rest sourced from reference TRBV5-1 and TRBJ2-3, is KAGVTQTPRYLIKTRGQQVTLSCSPISGHRSVSWYQQTPGQGLQFLFEYFSETQRNKGNFPGRFSGRQFSNSRSEMNVSTLELGDSALYLCASSLRSGGNTDTQYFGPGTRLTVL.

The genes are TRBV11-3 and TRBJ2-1, with TRBD1 identical over 11 bases. The CDR3 extends over 15 amino acids. Germline V gene lookup returns CDR1 SGHNT and CDR2 YENEEA. Trimming cost V 5 bases and J 7 bases; bases outside gene matches: 7. CDR3 DNA sequence: TGTGCCAGCAGCCACCGGGACAGGGGGGGGAATGAGCAGTTCTTC. This codes for CASSHRDRGGNEQFF.

This clone was counted only a few times. The CDR3 loop reads CASSVVSEAAPYEQYF. The DNA of the CDR3 is TGTGCCAGTAGTGTGGTTAGTGAAGCGGCGCCCTACGAGCAGTACTTC. The genes are TRBV19 and TRBJ2-7, with TRBD2 as a possible D gene (5 bases). In germline, CDR1 is LNHDA, CDR2 SQIVND (reference sequence). This CDR3 contains 16 residues. Trimming pared 5 bases from V and 2 bases from J, leaving 19 bases between.

This sequence joins TRBV30 and TRBJ2-7, with no clear D. Trimming shortened V by 0 bases and J by 3 bases, and 6 bases separated the two germline ends. The length of the CDR3 is 12 residues. Germline V gene data show CDR1 as GTSNPN and CDR2 as SVGIG (reference sequence). CDR3 sequence: CAWSVLGYEQYF. The CDR3 nucleotides read TGTGCCTGGAGTGTACTGGGCTACGAGCAGTACTTC.